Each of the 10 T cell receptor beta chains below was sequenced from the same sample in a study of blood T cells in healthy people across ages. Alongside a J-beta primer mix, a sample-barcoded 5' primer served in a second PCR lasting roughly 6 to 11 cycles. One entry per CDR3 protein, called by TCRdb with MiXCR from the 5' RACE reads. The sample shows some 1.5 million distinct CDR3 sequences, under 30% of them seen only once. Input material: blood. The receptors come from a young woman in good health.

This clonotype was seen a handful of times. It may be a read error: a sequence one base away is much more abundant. This chain's CDR3 is CSVVHSLAGGRSYKQYF. CDR3 DNA: TGCAGCGTTGTACATTCACTAGCGGGAGGGAGGTCCTACAAGCAGTACTTC. V and J are TRBV29-1 and TRBJ2-5, with 13 bases lining up with TRBD2. J lost 11 bases, V lost 4 bases, and 19 bases had no gene match. The CDR3 has 17 residues. Germline assignment: CDR1 SQVTM and CDR2 ANQGSEA.

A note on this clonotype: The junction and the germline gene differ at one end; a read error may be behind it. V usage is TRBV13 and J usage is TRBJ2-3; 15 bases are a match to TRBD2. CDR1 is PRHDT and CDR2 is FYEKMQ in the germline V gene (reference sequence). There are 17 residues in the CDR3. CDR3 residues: CASSRTSGRAVTGTQYF. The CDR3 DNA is TGTGCCAGCAGCCGGACTAGCGGGAGGGCCGTGACAGGTACGCAGTATTTT.

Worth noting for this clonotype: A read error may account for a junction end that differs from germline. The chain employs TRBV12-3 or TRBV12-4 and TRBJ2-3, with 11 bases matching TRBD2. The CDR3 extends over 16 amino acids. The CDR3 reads CASSFSTSGSTDMQYF. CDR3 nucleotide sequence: TGTGCCAGCAGTTTTAGTACTAGCGGGAGCACAGATATGCAGTATTTT.

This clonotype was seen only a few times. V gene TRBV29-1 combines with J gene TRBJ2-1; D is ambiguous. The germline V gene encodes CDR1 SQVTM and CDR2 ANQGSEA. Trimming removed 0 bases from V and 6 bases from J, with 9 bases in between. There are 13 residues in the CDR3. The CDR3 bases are TGCAGCGTTGAAGAAGGTACGACCAATGAGCAGTTCTTC. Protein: CSVEEGTTNEQFF.

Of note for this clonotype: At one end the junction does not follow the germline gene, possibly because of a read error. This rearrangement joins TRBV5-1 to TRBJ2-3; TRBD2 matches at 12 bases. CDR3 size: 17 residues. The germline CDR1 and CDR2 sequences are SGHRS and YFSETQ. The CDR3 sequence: CASSLGLAGEPTDTHYF. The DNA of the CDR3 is TGCGCCAGCAGCTTGGGACTAGCGGGGGAACCCACAGATACGCACTATTTT.

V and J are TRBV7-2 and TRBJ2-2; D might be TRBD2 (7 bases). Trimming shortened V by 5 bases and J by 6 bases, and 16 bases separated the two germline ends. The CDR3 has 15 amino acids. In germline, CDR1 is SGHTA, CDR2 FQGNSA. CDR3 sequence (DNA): TGTGCCAGCAGCCGCACAAGAGGGGGGGCCGGGGAGCTGTTTTTT. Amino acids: CASSRTRGGAGELFF.

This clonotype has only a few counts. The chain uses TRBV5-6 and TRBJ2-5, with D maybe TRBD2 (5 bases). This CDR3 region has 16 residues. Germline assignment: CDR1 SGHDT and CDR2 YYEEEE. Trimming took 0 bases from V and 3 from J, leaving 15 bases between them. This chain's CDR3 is CASSLGGLVLKETQYF. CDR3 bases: TGTGCCAGCAGCTTGGGCGGGCTAGTGCTAAAAGAGACCCAGTACTTC.

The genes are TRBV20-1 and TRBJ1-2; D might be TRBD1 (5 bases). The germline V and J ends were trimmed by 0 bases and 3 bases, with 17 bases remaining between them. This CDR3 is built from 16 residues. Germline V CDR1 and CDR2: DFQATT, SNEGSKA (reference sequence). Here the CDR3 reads CSARDSQRDWDYGYTF. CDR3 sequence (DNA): TGCAGTGCTAGAGATTCCCAGAGGGACTGGGACTATGGCTACACCTTC.

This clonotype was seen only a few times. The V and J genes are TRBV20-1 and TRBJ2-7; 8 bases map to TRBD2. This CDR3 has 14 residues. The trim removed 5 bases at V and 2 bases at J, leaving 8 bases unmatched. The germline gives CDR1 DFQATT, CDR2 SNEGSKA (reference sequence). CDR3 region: CSAVAGRGAYEQYF. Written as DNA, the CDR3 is TGCAGTGCTGTAGCGGGAAGGGGAGCCTACGAGCAGTACTTC.

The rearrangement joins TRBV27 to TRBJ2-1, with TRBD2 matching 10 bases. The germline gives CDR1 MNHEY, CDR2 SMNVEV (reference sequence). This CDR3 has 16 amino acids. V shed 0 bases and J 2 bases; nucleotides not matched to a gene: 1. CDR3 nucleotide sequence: TGTGCCAGCAGTTTATCAAGCGGGGGGGCCTACAATGAGCAGTTCTTC. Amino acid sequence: CASSLSSGGAYNEQFF.